The entry that follows covers one TCR beta chain sequence. A much larger clone sits a single nucleotide away, making a read error possible. Since the CDR3 does not end with the conserved phenylalanine or tryptophan, this likely comes from a read error. This sample was taken from a study of regulatory T cells in long-lasting Graves disease. Noted time point: newly diagnosed GD, antithyroid drugs for less than 3 months. PBMC RNA was the source of the TCR library. To make TCR beta libraries, researchers used iRepertoire HTBI primers and Arm-PCR of CDR3 regions. MiXCR, applied by TCRdb to the multiplex PCR reads, yields one record per CDR3 protein. This table has 620,000 or so distinct CDR3 sequences, under 20% appearing once. This same sample was also part of a study on T cells in Graves' hyperthyroidism and ophthalmopathy. As that study records: The study left out patients who had uncontrolled infection, other autoimmune disease, pregnancy or lactation. From stable hyperthyroidism, ophthalmopathy was separated by a 13 V-J model.

Sequencing used peripheral blood mononuclear cells (PBMCs), obtained at new diagnosis, from a patient treated with antithyroid drugs. This sequence was found in a woman aged 30 to 39 with Graves disease.

The CDR3 reads CASSYEGTGATGELFS. The DNA of the CDR3 is TGTGCCAGCAGTTACGAGGGGACAGGGGCCACCGGGGAGCTGTTTTCT. The chain combines TRBV6-5 with TRBJ2-2; 10 positions match TRBD1. The germline gives CDR1 MNHEY, CDR2 SVGAGI. The CDR3 length is 16 residues. V lost 2 bases to trimming and J lost 4 bases; unmatched junction nucleotides: 4.